This T cell receptor (beta chain) originates from a study of OX40 agonist ivuxolimab in advanced cancers. Broader study findings: In the 0.1-3.0 mg/kg groups, partial responders showed among the lowest expansion. Within 6 weeks, CD4+ and CD8+ blood T cells expanded clonally at 0.1 to 3.0 mg/kg.

Concerning this clone: Antigen: not known.

Using immunoSEQ multiplex PCR, the repertoire was profiled, and TCRdb retains in-frame clones only, with some absent. The profile covers 86,000 or so clones, with roughly nine tenths appearing a single time and approximately 3% taken by the ten largest. Sequences were derived from CD4+ or CD8+ T cells sorted from blood, sampled in a trial of the OX40 agonist ivuxolimab. This receptor was taken from an adult with an advanced solid tumor such as melanoma, head and neck, liver or kidney cancer.

The CDR3, as DNA: TGTGCCAGCAGCGCCTGGCCCCTGGGTCAGCCCCAGCATTTT. Translating it yields CASSAWPLGQPQHF. V gene TRBV28 combines with J gene TRBJ1-5; D uncertain. V was clipped by 6 bases and J by 6 bases, with 15 bases between them. This CDR3 is built from 14 residues. Germline-derived CDR1 and CDR2 are MDHEN and SYDVKM.